This T cell receptor (beta chain) stems from a study of cytomegalovirus exposure and HLA in healthy donors. About the study: Of all 400 or so donors who were genotyped, roughly 85% belonged to the Caucasian-associated ancestry cluster. Whole-study findings and limits: One variant, a missense change in DCLRE1C, was linked in a later analysis to TCR beta V- and J-gene trimming.

On this clone itself: Its matching antigen is unknown.

13 Jbeta primers and 60 Vbeta primers were used for the PCR. Produced via immunoSEQ multiplex PCR; TCRdb's table is partial and in-frame only. Among approximately 50,000 clones listed, 60% to 85% were seen once. Losses at the gene ends were 5 bases for V and 5 bases for J; bases not matched to a gene: 3. The CDR3 sequence is 12 residues long. Germline V gene sequence: CDR1 SGHVS, CDR2 FNYEAQ. This TCR derives from a man aged 25 to 40 in good health and CMV-seropositive. Sequencing was done on a sample of PBMCs. The rearrangement joins TRBV7-6 to TRBJ2-7, with 7 bases matching TRBD2. For the CDR3, the DNA is TGTGCCAGCAGCCCTCGGGGGGACGAGCAGTACTTC. This translates into CASSPRGDEQYF.